This T cell receptor beta chain was sequenced in a study of T cell responses to AZD1222 COVID-19 vaccine. About the study: Analysis merged second doses at about 4 or about 12 weeks. Findings of the study overall: Recipients of two AZD1222 doses showed rising Spike-specific TCR breadth and depth. Only five or six individuals given AZD1222 were seropositive at baseline. Donors, mostly white British, included more females; clonal diversity was possibly underestimated.

The CDR3 consists of 16 residues. Per the germline V gene, CDR1 is KGHSH and CDR2 is LQKENI. Losses at the gene ends were 1 base for V and 3 bases for J; bases not matched to a gene: 5. Details on this clone: No antigen is known for it.

Measured with immunoSEQ multiplex PCR; TCRdb has only the in-frame clones, and not every one. The data hold about 120,000 clones, with just over 85% observed a single time. The sequence came from an adult in good health. The sequencing here drew on peripheral blood, taken on day 0 of AZD1222 vaccination. This chain connects TRBV18 to TRBJ2-1; 8 bases agree with TRBD1. CDR3 amino acids: CASSPLGQGSYNEQFF. In nucleotides, the CDR3 is TGTGCCAGCTCACCACTAGGACAGGGAAGCTACAATGAGCAGTTCTTC.